This T cell receptor beta chain is from a study of blood T cells in healthy people across ages. Concerning this clonotype itself: An end of the junction does not agree with germline; a read error may underlie this.

Primed by a sample-barcoded 5' primer and a J-beta primer mix, a second PCR proceeded for 7 to 11 cycles. MiXCR, applied by TCRdb to the 5' RACE reads, yields one record per CDR3 protein. The sample comprises approximately 1,000,000 distinct CDR3 sequences, around 43% of which are singletons, and about 19% rests with the top ten. Germline values: CDR1 SGHTA, CDR2 FQGNSA. CDR3 length: 18 amino acids. The clonotype was recovered from a woman in her sixties or seventies in good health. Sequenced sample: blood. This rearrangement joins TRBV7-2 to TRBJ2-3; 9 bases align to TRBD2. The CDR3 sequence is CASSLAWREGIISDAQYF. In nucleotides, the CDR3 is TGTGCCAGCAGCTTAGCCTGGCGGGAGGGCATAATCTCAGATGCGCAGTATTTT. Full variable domain (outside the CDR3, taken from reference TRBV7-2 and TRBJ2-3): GAGVSQSPSNKVTEKGKDVELRCDPISGHTALYWYRQSLGQGLEFLIYFQGNSAPDKSGLPSDRFSAERTGGSVSTLTIQRTQQEDSAVYLCASSLAWREGIISDAQYFGPGTRLTVL.